The source of this T cell receptor (beta chain) is a study of blood T cells in healthy people across ages. General study findings and limits: Diversity estimates drawn from one million T cells were deemed underestimates. When set beside aged donors, long-lived donors presented more naive CD4+ cells and higher diversity.

A J-beta primer mix and a sample-barcoded 5' primer were used in a second PCR of about 6 to 12 cycles. Each CDR3 protein gets one entry after TCRdb re-called the 5' RACE reads with MiXCR. The sample records 870,000 or so distinct CDR3 sequences, more than 25% being singletons. Germline CDR1 is LGHNA and CDR2 is YSLEER. The CDR3 has 17 residues. Comment on this clonotype: Its antigen is currently unknown. The junction and the germline gene differ at one end; a read error may be behind it.

All donors came from Russia, were Caucasian and healthy, and spanned ages roughly 6 to 95. Whenever a sample was processed, at least 6 million PBMCs were isolated. The source is a woman at least 80 years old in good health. The sequenced material came from blood. The J gene is TRBJ2-1, the V gene TRBV4-3; 8 bases agree with TRBD1. The CDR3 is CTSSQEVAGGSWDEQFF. The CDR3 nucleotides are TGCACCAGCAGCCAAGAAGTGGCAGGGGGCTCGTGGGATGAGCAGTTCTTC.